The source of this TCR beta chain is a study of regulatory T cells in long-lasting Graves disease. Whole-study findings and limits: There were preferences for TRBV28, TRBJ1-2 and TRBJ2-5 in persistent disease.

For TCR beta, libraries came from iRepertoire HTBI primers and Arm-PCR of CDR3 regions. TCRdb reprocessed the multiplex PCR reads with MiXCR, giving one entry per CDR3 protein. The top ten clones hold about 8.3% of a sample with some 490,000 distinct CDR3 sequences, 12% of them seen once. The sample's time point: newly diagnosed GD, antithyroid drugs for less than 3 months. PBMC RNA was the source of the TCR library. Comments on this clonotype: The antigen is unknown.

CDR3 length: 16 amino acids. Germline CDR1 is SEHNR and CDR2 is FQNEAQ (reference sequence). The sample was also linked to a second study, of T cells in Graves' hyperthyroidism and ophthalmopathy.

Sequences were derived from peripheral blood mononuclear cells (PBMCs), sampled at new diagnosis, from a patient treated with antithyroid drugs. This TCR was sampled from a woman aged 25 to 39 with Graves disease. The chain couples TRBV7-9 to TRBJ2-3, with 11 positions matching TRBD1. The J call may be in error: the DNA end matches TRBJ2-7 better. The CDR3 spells CASSTYRTGGMYEQYF. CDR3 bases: TGTGCCAGCAGCACCTATCGGACAGGGGGCATGTACGAGCAGTACTTC.